The entry below gives a single T cell receptor beta chain sequence along with its context. These data are taken from a study of beta chain features in type 1 diabetes. J lost 0 bases, V lost 4 bases, and 12 bases had no gene match. Germline V gives CDR1 SQVTM, CDR2 ANQGSEA. The CDR3 sequence is 16 residues long. cDNA synthesis used the whole RNA isolate, giving expressed TCRB sequences. Clones were sequenced by immunoSEQ multiplex PCR, and TCRdb holds only the in-frame ones, with some missing. The profile shows under 550,000 clones, about an eighth of them singletons. This chain connects TRBV29-1 to TRBJ2-7; 7 bases are shared with TRBD2. Material for sequencing was naive CD4+ T cells from blood. The TCR was taken from a woman younger than 35 in good health. The CDR3 bases are TGCAGCGTTGCGGGACCGCCGGGAGGAGACTCCTACGAGCAGTACTTC. Amino acid sequence: CSVAGPPGGDSYEQYF.